One T cell receptor beta chain is described in this entry. Its antigen is not identified. The data were taken from a study of shared clonotypes between healthy human individuals. Execution of the assay was at deep level. Using immunoSEQ multiplex PCR, the repertoire was profiled, and TCRdb retains in-frame clones only, with some absent. The table includes roughly 2.5 million clones, around 90% detected once. General study findings and limits: Limited genetic and exposure-history diversity came from having few donors.

Germline V gene data show CDR1 as MNHEY and CDR2 as SVGAGI. J lost 3 bases, V lost 5 bases, and 3 bases had no gene match. The CDR3 spans 15 residues. The clonotype was recovered from a man between 18 and 29 years old in good health. V gene TRBV6-5 combines with J gene TRBJ2-4; 11 bases map to TRBD2. Sequenced material: naive CD4+ T cells sorted from blood. Regarding subset: CD45RA+ positively selected. DNA of the CDR3: TGTGCCAGCAGTCGGACTAGCGGGTACAAAAACATTCAGTACTTC. Its translation is CASSRTSGYKNIQYF.